This T cell receptor (beta chain) is from a study of blood T cell repertoires in COVID-19 (dated by TCRdb to between 2020 and 2021). Turning to the overall study: Samples from collaborators originated in the United States, Italy and Spain and spanned both the acute and convalescent phases of COVID-19. The prospective study material was composed of cDNA or gDNA derived from T cells, B-cell-depleted T cells, or PBMCs. The dataset comprised deeply sampled blood TCRbeta repertoires from subjects exposed to, actively infected with, or recovered from COVID-19. A freely available public database, intended as a resource for researchers studying the immune response to SARS-CoV-2, is where the repertoires were released. The samples were drawn from the first 160 participants of the ongoing ImmuneRACE study and from 950 to 1,500 subjects provided by 6 global collaborators. Nearly every sample came with metadata listing a de-identified subject ID, COVID-19 status, age in years and sex. Where available, HLA class I and class II types were taken from metadata supplied by the sample provider and were not determined by assay-based typing.

The V end loses 4 bases and the J end loses 5 bases, and a stretch of 14 bases separates them. The germline V gene encodes CDR1 LNHDA and CDR2 SQIVND (reference sequence). The CDR3 covers 14 residues, taking in both the cysteine and the phenylalanine. Only the CDR3 part of the read is kept: 42 bases, read in frame from the first base. What the study reported, not specific to this receptor: How much clinical and demographic metadata was included differed by source and by participant, and the metadata was provided uncurated.

One collaborating source in Seattle enrolled patients while the patients were actively infected and followed the patients over time throughout the course of disease. Whole blood was collected in K2EDTA tubes by collaborating institutions according to the institutions' own protocols. For TCRbeta analysis, collaborator samples were shipped as frozen whole blood, as isolated PBMCs, or as DNA extracted from either sample type. TCRbeta CDR3 regions were amplified from genomic DNA by means of the immunoSEQ Assay, a bias-controlled multiplex PCR. The source study handled its data this way. Within the assay, amplification of reference gene primers was used to estimate how many nucleated cells each sample contained. To quantify the absolute abundance of each unique TCRbeta CDR3 rearrangement, sequence reads were collapsed and filtered. For each sample, productive Simpson clonality was calculated as the square root of Simpson's diversity index across productive rearrangements. TCRdb obtained this table from immuneACCESS and retained in-frame rearrangements with V and J assigned. These tables miss some clones; where compared with another copy, unresolved V genes account for less than half of the shortfall, and the remainder is unexplained. D and trimming were read from the DNA, whereas the V and J calls and clone size are those reported in that table. The sample records approximately 200,000 clones, roughly four fifths of which are singletons. The top ten constitute under 10% of the sample.

This clone was seen a handful of times. The specificity of this receptor is unknown. Base qualities were left out, and no much larger clone turns up one base away. The TCR comes from a woman older than 75 with COVID-19, enrolled during active disease. In this chain, TRBV19 is recombined with TRBJ1-1; possibly the D gene is TRBD1, per 6 matching bases. The specimen sequenced was peripheral blood. The CDR3 region has the sequence CASSRAGVRTEAFF. The DNA sequence is as follows: TGTGCCAGTAGTAGGGCAGGGGTGAGGACTGAAGCTTTCTTT.